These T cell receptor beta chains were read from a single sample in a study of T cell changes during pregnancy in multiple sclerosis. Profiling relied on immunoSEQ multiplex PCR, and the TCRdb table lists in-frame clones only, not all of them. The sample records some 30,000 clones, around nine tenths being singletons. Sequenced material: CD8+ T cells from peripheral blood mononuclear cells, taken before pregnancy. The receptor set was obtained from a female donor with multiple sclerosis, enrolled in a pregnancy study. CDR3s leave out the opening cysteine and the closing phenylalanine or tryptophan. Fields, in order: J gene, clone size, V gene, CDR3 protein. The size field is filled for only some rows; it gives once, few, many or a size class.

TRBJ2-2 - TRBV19 ASSREDGELF
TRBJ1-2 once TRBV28 ASSFRGFQGVGGYT
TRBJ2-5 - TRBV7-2 ASSLSGEETQY
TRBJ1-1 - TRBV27 ASGIQIYTEAF
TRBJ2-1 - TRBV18 ASSGQKNLYNEQF
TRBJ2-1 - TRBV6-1 ASSESLSWEPVYNEQF
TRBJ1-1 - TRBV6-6 ASSPGQGDTEAF
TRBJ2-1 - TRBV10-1 ASSDPGQGVNEQF
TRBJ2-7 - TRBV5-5 ASSLDVDSYEQY
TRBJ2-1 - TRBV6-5 ASSYSAPGNNEQF
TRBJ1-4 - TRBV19 ASSTSSLREYNEKLF
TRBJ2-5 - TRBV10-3 AISDGGTPLRETQY
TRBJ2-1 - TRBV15 ATSPDRGHEQF
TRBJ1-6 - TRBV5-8 ASSTDRAYNSPLH
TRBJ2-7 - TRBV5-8 ASREVGSEQY
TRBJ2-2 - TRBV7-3 ASSLSPSGGVNTGELF
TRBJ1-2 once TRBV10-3 AISGDGRRDYGYT
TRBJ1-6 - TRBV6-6 ASSYSPGGSSPLH
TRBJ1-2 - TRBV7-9 ASSSRGPIYGYT
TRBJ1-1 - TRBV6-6 ASLEGIDTEAF
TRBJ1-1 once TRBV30 AWGQGIFTEAF
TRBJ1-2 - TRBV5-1 ASSPGPQGLVYGYT
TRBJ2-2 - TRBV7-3 ASSSLSAGELF
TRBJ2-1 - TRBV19 ASSIDLYNEQF
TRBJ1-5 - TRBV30 AWSVMGGSNQPQH
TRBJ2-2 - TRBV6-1 ASSEAAETGELF
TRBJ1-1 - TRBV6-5 ASSSPRGGDTEAF
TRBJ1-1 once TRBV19 ASSIRDRNTEAF
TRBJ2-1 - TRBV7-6 ASSERTAPTPYNEQF
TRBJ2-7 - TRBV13 ASSLGGLSSYEQY
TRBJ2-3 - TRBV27 ASSPILAGGTFPADTQY
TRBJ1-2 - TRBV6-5 ASSSLEGYT
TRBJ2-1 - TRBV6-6 ASSPFNEQF
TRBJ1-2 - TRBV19 ASGSLETESYGYT
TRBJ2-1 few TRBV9 ASSVEEGLEPGGEQF
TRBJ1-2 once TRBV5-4 ASSGGGLGHT
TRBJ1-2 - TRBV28 ASSWGQGGIMAGYT
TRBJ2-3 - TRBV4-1 ASSQMIAGTDTQY
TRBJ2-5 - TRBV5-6 ASSIDREETQY
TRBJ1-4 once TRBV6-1 ASSPGPATNEKLF
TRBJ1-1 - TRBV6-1 ASSSRQEAF
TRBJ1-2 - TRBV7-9 ASSGGSEYGYT
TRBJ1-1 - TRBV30 AWSGSRGWGFNTEAF
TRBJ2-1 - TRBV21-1 ASTPLVVRNEQF
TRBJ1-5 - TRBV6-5 ASSPGLGLGQPQH
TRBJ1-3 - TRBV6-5 ASSSHRVEGNTIY
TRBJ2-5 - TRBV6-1 ASSSEGVIQY
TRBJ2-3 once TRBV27 ASSERGGTDTQY
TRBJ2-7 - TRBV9 ASSVSPTGTSEDEQY